The T cell receptor beta chain under discussion was sequenced for a study of blood T cell repertoires in COVID-19. Study at large: The United States, Italy and Spain were the sources of the acute and convalescent COVID-19 samples. In each case, the material was cDNA or gDNA derived from T cells, B-cell-depleted T cells, or PBMCs.

This clone was seen more than once but under ten times. Germline V lookup: CDR1 MGHRA, CDR2 YSYEKL. V gave up 0 bases and J gave up 8 bases; unmatched junction bases: 9. The CDR3 is 17 residues long. Libraries were prepared by immunoSEQ multiplex PCR; TCRdb keeps only in-frame clonotypes and omits some of them. The profile covers 300,000 or so clones, with roughly nine tenths appearing a single time and around 6% taken by the ten largest. The chain employs TRBV4-1 and TRBJ2-3; TRBD2 agrees at 12 bases. Input material: peripheral blood. The clonotype originates from a man aged 18 to 30 who had recovered from COVID-19. CDR3 in DNA: TGCGCCAGCAGCCAAGAACGGGAACTAGCGGGAGGAAGTACGCAGTATTTT. This encodes CASSQERELAGGSTQYF.